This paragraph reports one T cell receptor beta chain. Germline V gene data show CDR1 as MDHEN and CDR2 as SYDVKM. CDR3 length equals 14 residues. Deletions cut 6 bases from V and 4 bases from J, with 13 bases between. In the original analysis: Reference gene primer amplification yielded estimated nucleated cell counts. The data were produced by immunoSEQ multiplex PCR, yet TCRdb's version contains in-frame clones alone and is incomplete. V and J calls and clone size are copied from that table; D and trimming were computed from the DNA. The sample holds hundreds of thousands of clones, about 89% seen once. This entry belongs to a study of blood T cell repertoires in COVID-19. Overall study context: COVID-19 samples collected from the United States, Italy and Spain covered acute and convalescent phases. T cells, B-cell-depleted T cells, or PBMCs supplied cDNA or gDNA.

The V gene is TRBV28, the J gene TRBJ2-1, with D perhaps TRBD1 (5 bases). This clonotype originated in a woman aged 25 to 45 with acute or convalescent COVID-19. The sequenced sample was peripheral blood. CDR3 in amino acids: CASSPGRTYNEQFF. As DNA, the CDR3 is TGTGCCAGCAGCCCCGGGCGGACATACAATGAGCAGTTCTTC.